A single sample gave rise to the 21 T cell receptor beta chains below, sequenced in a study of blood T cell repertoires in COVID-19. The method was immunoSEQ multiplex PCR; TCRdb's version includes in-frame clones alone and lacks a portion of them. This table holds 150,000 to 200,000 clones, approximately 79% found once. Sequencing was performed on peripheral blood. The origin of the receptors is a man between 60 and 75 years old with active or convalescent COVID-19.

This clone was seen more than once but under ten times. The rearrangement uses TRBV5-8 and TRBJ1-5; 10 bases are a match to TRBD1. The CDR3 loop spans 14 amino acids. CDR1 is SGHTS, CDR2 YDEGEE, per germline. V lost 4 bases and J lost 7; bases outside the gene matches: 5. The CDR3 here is CASSPTGGGQPQHF. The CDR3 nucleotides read TGTGCCAGCAGCCCGACAGGGGGCGGGCAGCCCCAGCATTTT.

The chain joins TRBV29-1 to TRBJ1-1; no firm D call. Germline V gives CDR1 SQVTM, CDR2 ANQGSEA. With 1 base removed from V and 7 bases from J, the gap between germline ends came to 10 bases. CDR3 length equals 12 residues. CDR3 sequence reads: CSVEVGVIEAFF. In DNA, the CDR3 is TGCAGCGTTGAAGTTGGAGTAATTGAAGCTTTCTTT. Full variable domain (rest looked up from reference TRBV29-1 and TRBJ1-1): SAVISQKPSRDICQRGTSLTIQCQVDSQVTMMFWYRQQPGQSLTLIATANQGSEATYESGFVIDKFPISRPNLTFSTLTVSNMSPEDSSIYLCSVEVGVIEAFFGQGTRLTVV.

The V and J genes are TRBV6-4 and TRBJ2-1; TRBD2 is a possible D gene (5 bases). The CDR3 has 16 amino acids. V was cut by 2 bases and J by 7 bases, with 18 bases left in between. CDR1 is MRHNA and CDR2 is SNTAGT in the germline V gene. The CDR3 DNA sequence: TGTGCCAGCAGTGACCCCATCCGACTACAACCAAATGAGCAGTTCTTC. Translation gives CASSDPIRLQPNEQFF.

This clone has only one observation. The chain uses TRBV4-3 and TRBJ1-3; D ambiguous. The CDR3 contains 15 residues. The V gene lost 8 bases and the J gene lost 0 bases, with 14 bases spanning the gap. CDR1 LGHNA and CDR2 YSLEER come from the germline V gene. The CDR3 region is CASSRRLYSGNTIYF. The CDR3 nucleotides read TGCGCCAGCTCGCGGAGGCTTTACTCTGGAAACACCATATATTTT.

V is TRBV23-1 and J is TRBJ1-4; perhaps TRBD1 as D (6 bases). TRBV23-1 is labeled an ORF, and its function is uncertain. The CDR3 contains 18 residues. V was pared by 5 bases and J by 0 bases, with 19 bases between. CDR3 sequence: CASSKGGDTGATNEKLFF. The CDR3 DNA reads TGCGCCAGCAGTAAAGGGGGGGACACCGGAGCAACTAATGAAAAACTGTTTTTT.

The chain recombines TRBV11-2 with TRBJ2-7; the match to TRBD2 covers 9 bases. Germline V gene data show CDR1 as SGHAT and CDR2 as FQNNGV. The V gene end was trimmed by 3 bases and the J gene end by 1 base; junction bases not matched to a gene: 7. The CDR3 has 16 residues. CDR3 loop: CASSFLTSGLSYEQYF. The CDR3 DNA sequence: TGTGCCAGCAGCTTCTTGACTAGCGGTTTATCCTACGAGCAGTACTTC.

CDR3 in amino acids: CASSYSATGPEAFF. DNA for the CDR3: TGTGCCAGCAGTTACTCCGCGACAGGGCCTGAAGCTTTCTTT. J is TRBJ1-1 and V is TRBV6-2 or TRBV6-3; 7 bases align to TRBD1. The V gene end was trimmed by 0 bases and the J gene end by 6 bases; junction bases not matched to a gene: 4. Germline V gene data show CDR1 as MNHEY and CDR2 as SVGEGT. This CDR3 is 14 amino acids long.

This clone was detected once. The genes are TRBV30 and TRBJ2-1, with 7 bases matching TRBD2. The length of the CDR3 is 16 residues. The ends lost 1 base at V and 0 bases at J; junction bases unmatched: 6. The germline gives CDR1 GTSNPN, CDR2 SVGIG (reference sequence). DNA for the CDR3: TGTGCCTGGAGTGAAGGGCTAGCGGACTCCTACAATGAGCAGTTCTTC. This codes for CAWSEGLADSYNEQFF.

The CDR3 is CASSGGRASGSHEQFF. CDR3 DNA sequence: TGTGCCAGCAGTGGGGGCCGGGCTAGCGGGAGCCATGAGCAGTTCTTC. The chain is built from TRBV2 and TRBJ2-1, with 10 positions matching TRBD2. The V gene end was trimmed by 4 bases and the J gene end by 8 bases; junction bases not matched to a gene: 11. CDR3 size: 16 residues. CDR1 SNHLY and CDR2 FYNNEI come from the germline V gene. The complete variable domain, with remaining parts taken from reference TRBV2 and TRBJ2-1, reads EPEVTQTPSHQVTQMGQEVILRCVPISNHLYFYWYRQILGQKVEFLVSFYNNEISEKSEIFDDQFSVERPDGSNFTLKIRSTKLEDSAMYFCASSGGRASGSHEQFFGPGTRLTVL.

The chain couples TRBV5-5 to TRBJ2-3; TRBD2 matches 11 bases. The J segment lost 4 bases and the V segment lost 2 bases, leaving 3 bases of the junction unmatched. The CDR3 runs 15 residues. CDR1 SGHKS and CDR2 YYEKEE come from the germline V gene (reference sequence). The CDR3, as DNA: TGTGCCAGCAGCTTTAGCGGGAGGGCCGCAGATACGCAGTATTTT. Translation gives CASSFSGRAADTQYF.

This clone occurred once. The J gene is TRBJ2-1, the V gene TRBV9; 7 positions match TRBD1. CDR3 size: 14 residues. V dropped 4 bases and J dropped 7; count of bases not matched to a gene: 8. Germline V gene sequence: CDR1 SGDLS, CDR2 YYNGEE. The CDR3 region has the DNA TGTGCCAGCAGCCCCTCTGGCAGGGGGAATGAGCAGTTCTTC. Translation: CASSPSGRGNEQFF.

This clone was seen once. In nucleotides, the CDR3 is TGTGCCAGCAGCCAAGGGGGCGCCGGCTATGGCTACACCTTC. Translation gives CASSQGGAGYGYTF. This chain joins TRBV28 and TRBJ1-2; the match to TRBD1 covers 7 bases. CDR1 MDHEN and CDR2 SYDVKM come from the germline V gene. The V gene end was trimmed by 6 bases and the J gene end by 4 bases; junction bases not matched to a gene: 8. CDR3 length equals 14 residues.

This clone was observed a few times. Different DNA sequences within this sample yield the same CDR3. CDR3 DNA: TGTGCCAGCAGCTTGAGCTCCTACGAGCAGTACTTC. Protein sequence: CASSLSSYEQYF. The chain recombines TRBV7-2 with TRBJ2-7, with D hard to call. Germline V gene sequence: CDR1 SGHTA, CDR2 FQGNSA. This CDR3 has 12 residues. V lost 3 bases, J lost 0 bases, and 3 bases lay in between.

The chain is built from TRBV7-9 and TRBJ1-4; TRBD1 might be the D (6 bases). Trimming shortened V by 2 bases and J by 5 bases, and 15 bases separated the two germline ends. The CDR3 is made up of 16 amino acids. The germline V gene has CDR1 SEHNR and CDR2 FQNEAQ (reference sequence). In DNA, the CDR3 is TGTGCCAGCAGCTTAAGGGGGGGCGGAAGGAATGAAAAACTGTTTTTT. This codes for CASSLRGGGRNEKLFF.

The CDR3: CASSFPRGGGGYTF. The CDR3 coding sequence is TGTGCCAGCAGCTTTCCCAGGGGCGGTGGTGGCTACACCTTC. The gene calls are TRBV11-2 and TRBJ1-2, with D perhaps TRBD1 (6 bases). Germline loops: CDR1 SGHAT, CDR2 FQNNGV. This CDR3 region has 14 residues. Deletions cut 3 bases from V and 7 bases from J, with 15 bases between.

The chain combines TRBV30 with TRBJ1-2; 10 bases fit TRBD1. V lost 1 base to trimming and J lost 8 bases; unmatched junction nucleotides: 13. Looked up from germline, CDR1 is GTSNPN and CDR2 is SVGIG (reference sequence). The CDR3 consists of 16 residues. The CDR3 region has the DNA TGTGCCTGGAGTGCCTTGATCCGACAGGGGGCTGCGGGCTACACCTTC. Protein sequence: CAWSALIRQGAAGYTF.

Here the CDR3 DNA reads TGCGCCAGCAGCCAAGATCATGTCAGGGCTGCTTTCTTT. Its translation is CASSQDHVRAAFF. This rearrangement joins TRBV4-3 to TRBJ1-1, with a weak D call TRBD1 (5 bases). Germline lookup yields CDR1 LGHNA and CDR2 YSLEER. V lost 0 bases and J 11 bases, leaving 13 bases between the germline ends. This CDR3 contains 13 residues.

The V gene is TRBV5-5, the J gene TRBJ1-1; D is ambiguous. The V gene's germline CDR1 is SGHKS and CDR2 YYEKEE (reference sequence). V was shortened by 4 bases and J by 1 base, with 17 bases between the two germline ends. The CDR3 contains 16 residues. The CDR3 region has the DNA TGTGCCAGCAGCGCATGGGGTACGGGGAAGAACACTGAAGCTTTCTTT. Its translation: CASSAWGTGKNTEAFF.

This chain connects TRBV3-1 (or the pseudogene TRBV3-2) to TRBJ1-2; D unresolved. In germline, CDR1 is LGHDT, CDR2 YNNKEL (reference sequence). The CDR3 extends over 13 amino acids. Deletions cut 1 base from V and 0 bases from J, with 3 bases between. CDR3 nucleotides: TGTGCCAGCAGCCAAGCAGCTAACTATGGCTACACCTTC. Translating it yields CASSQAANYGYTF.

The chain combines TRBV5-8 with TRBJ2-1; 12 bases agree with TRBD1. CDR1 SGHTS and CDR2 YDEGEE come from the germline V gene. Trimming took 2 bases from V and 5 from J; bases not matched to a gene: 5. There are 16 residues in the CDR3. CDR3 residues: CASSFRDRGQDNEQFF. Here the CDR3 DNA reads TGTGCCAGCAGCTTTCGGGACAGGGGGCAGGACAATGAGCAGTTCTTC.

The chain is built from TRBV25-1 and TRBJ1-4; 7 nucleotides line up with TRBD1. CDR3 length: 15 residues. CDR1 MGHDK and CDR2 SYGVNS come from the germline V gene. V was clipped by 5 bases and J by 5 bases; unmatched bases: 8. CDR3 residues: CASSRTGEANEKLFF. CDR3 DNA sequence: TGTGCCAGCAGTAGAACAGGGGAGGCGAATGAAAAACTGTTTTTT.